This TCR beta chain was observed in a study of spatial heterogeneity in lung cancer. Study in general: Unique TCR and UMI combinations averaged more than ten appearances each in raw reads.

Noted time point: sample taken at primary tumor resection. Sequencing was performed on whole RNA extracted from tumor and nontumor lung tissue, or from frozen PBMC, and the material was left unsorted. Points from the study as a whole: TCRs found ubiquitously expanded in tumor appeared in blood more at resection than at follow-up.

This clonotype appeared a few times. Its antigen remains unknown. This beta chain appears as a stray read in a library generated for alpha chains; its size is not informative. Carried by each TCR cDNA molecule was a unique molecular identifier. TCRdb re-called the 5' RACE reads with MiXCR, one entry per CDR3 protein. Counted here are some 4,100 distinct CDR3 sequences, roughly a quarter occurring once; the ten biggest clones make up 25%. Germline CDR1 SGHRS, CDR2 YFSETQ. After removal of 3 bases from V and 4 bases from J, the junction contained 8 bases not matched to a gene. The CDR3 sequence is 16 residues long.

The chain has TRBV5-1 and TRBJ2-7; 12 bases line up with TRBD2. The source was PBMCs, collected at surgery. The sequence was collected from a female donor with early-stage non-small cell lung cancer. CDR3 sequence: CASSSTSGSPPYEQYF. The CDR3 bases are TGCGCCAGCAGCTCGACTAGCGGGAGCCCACCTTACGAGCAGTACTTC.